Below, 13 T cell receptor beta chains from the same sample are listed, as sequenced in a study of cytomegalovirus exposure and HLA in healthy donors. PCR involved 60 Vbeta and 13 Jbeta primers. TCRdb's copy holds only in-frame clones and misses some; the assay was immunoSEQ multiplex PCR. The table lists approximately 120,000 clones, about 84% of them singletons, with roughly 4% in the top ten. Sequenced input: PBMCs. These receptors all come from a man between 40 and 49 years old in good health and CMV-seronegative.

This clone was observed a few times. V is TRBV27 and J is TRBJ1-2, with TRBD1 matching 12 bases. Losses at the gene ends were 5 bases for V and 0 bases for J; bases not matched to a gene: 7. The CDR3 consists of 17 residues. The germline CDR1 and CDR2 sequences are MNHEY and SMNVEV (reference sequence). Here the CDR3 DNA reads TGTGCCAGCAGTCCCAGGGACAGGGGGCCAGCTAACTATGGCTACACCTTC. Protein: CASSPRDRGPANYGYTF.

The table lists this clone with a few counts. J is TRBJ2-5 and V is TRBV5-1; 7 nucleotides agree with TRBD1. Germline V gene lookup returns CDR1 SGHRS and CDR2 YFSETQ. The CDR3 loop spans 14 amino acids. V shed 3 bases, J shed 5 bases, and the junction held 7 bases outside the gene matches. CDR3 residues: CASSWTGLGETQYF. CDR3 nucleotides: TGCGCCAGCAGCTGGACAGGTTTGGGGGAGACCCAGTACTTC.

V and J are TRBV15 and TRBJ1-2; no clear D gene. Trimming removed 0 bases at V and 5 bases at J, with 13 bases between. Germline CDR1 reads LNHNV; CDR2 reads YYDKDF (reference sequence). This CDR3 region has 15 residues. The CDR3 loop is CATSRDKRVGYGYTF. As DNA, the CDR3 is TGTGCCACCAGCAGAGATAAACGGGTTGGGTATGGCTACACCTTC.

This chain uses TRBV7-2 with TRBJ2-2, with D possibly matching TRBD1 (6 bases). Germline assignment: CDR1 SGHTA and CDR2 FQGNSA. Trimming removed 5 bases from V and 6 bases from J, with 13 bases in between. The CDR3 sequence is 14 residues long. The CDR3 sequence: CASSLTGYSGELFF. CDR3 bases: TGTGCCAGCAGCCTAACAGGGTACTCCGGGGAGCTGTTTTTT.

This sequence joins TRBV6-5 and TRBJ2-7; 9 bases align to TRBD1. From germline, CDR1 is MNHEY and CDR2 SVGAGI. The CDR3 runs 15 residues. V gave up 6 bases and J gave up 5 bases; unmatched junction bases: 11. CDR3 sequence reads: CASRKDRGFGDEQYF. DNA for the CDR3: TGTGCCAGCAGGAAGGACAGGGGATTTGGCGACGAGCAGTACTTC.

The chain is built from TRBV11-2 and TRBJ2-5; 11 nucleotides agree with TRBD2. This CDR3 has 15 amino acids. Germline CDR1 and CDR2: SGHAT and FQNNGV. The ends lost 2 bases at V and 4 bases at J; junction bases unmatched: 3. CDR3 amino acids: CASSLLSGGGETQYF. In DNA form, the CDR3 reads TGTGCCAGCAGCTTACTTAGCGGGGGGGGAGAGACCCAGTACTTC.

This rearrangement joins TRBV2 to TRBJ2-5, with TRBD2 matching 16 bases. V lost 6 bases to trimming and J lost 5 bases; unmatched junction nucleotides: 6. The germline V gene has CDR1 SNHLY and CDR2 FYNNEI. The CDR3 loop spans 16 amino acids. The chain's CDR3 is CASSGTSGGAVETQYF. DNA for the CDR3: TGTGCCAGCAGCGGGACTAGCGGGGGGGCCGTGGAGACCCAGTACTTC.

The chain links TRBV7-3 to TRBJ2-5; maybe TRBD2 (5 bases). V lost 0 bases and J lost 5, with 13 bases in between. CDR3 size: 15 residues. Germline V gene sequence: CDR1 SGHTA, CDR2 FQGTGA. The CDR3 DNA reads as TGTGCCAGCAGCTTAACGCAGGCGGGTGCGGAGACCCAGTACTTC. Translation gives CASSLTQAGAETQYF. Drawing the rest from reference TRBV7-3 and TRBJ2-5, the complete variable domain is GAGVSQTPSNKVTEKGKYVELRCDPISGHTALYWYRQSLGQGPEFLIYFQGTGAADDSGLPNDRFFAVRPEGSVSTLKIQRTERGDSAVYLCASSLTQAGAETQYFGPGTRLLVL.

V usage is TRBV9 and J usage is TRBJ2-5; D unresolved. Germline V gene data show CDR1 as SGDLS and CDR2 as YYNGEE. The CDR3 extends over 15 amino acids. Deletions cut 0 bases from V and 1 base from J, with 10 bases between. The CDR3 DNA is TGTGCCAGCAGCGTAGGCGTTGCGGTCCAAGAGACCCAGTACTTC. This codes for CASSVGVAVQETQYF. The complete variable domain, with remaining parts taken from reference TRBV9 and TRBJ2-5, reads DSGVTQTPKHLITATGQRVTLRCSPRSGDLSVYWYQQSLDQGLQFLIQYYNGEERAKGNILERFSAQQFPDLHSELNLSSLELGDSALYFCASSVGVAVQETQYFGPGTRLLVL.

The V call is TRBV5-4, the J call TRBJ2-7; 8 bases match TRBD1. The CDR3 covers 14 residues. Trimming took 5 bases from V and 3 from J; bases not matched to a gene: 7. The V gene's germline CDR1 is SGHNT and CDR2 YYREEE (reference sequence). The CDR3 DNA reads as TGTGCCAGCAGAAGGCAGGGGGCGAACTACGAGCAGTACTTC. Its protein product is CASRRQGANYEQYF.

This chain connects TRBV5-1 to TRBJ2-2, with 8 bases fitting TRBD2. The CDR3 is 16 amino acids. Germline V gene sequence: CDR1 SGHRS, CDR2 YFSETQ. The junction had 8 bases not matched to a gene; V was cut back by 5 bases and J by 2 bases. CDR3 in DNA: TGCGCCAGCAGATCGTGGCTAGCGGGTAACACCGGGGAGCTGTTTTTT. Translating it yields CASRSWLAGNTGELFF.

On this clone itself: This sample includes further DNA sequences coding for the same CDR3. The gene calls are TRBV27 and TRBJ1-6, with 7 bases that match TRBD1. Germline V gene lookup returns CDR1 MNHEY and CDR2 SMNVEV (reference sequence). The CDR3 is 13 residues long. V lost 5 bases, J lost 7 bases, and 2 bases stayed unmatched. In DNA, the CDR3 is TGTGCCAGCAGTGACAGGGAGAATTCACCCCTCCACTTT. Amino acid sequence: CASSDRENSPLHF.

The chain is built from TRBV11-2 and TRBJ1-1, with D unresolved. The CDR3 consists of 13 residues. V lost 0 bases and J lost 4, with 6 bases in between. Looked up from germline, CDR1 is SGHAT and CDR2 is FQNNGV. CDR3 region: CASSLDGVTEAFF. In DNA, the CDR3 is TGTGCCAGCAGCTTAGATGGAGTCACTGAAGCTTTCTTT.